This TCR beta chain emerged from a study of blood T cell repertoires in COVID-19. Looking at the study overall: Sites in the United States, Italy and Spain provided acute and convalescent COVID-19 samples. Nucleic acid was either cDNA or gDNA, and it came from T cells, B-cell-depleted T cells, or PBMCs.

This clone showed up just a few times. TCRdb keeps only in-frame clones here, not all; method: immunoSEQ multiplex PCR. The sample records about 92,000 clones, approximately 80% being singletons. The sequencing sample was made of peripheral blood. This receptor was obtained from a woman between 65 and 79 years old with acute or convalescent COVID-19.

Here the CDR3 DNA reads TGCAGCGTTGCGGGGGGTCGCCACGAGCAGTACTTC. This encodes CSVAGGRHEQYF. The V call is TRBV29-1, the J call TRBJ2-7; 7 bases line up with TRBD2. CDR1 is SQVTM, CDR2 ANQGSEA, per germline. The CDR3 is 12 amino acids. The V gene end was trimmed by 4 bases and the J gene end by 5 bases; junction bases not matched to a gene: 5.